These 26 T cell receptor beta chains were sequenced from one sample in a study of cytotoxic CD8 clonotypes in ibrutinib-treated CLL. Repertoires were generated with immunoSEQ multiplex PCR, while TCRdb's copy carries only in-frame clones and drops some. The profile shows around 160,000 clones, 70% to 90% of them singletons. This specimen was PBMCs, taken at disease progression, from a patient treated with ibrutinib. Receptors originate from a human donor with chronic lymphocytic leukemia.

The chain joins TRBV7-3 to TRBJ1-1; unclear D gene. Trimming removed 2 bases from V and 6 bases from J, with 22 bases in between. There are 17 residues in the CDR3. The germline V gene has CDR1 SGHTA and CDR2 FQGTGA. The chain's CDR3 is CASSLGGGYVGGSEAFF. The CDR3 region has the DNA TGTGCCAGCAGCTTAGGTGGAGGGTACGTAGGTGGATCTGAAGCTTTCTTT. The entire variable domain, with the rest obtained from reference TRBV7-3 and TRBJ1-1, is as follows: GAGVSQTPSNKVTEKGKYVELRCDPISGHTALYWYRQSLGQGPEFLIYFQGTGAADDSGLPNDRFFAVRPEGSVSTLKIQRTERGDSAVYLCASSLGGGYVGGSEAFFGQGTRLTVV.

The chain links TRBV14 to TRBJ1-2, with 11 bases lining up with TRBD1. CDR1 SGHDN and CDR2 FVKESK come from the germline V gene. This CDR3 is 19 amino acids long. The V gene end was trimmed by 2 bases and the J gene end by 4 bases; junction bases not matched to a gene: 15. The CDR3 region has the DNA TGTGCCAGCAGCCAATATTACGGACAGGGGGCAGGACTTGCCTATGGCTACACCTTC. Translated: CASSQYYGQGAGLAYGYTF.

The CDR3 here is CASSLHHLSYEQYF. The CDR3 DNA is TGTGCCAGCAGCTTGCACCATCTCTCCTACGAGCAGTACTTC. The gene calls are TRBV11-2 and TRBJ2-7; no firm D call. Trimming took 3 bases from V and 0 from J, leaving 9 bases between them. Germline values: CDR1 SGHAT, CDR2 FQNNGV. The CDR3 sequence is 14 residues long.

This chain's CDR3 is CASSQGHREGSEQFF. CDR3 coding DNA: TGCGCCAGCAGCCAAGGACACAGGGAAGGTAGTGAGCAGTTCTTC. V and J are TRBV4-3 and TRBJ2-1, with a tentative D call TRBD1 (6 bases). CDR3 length: 15 residues. From germline, CDR1 is LGHNA and CDR2 YSLEER. V was pared by 1 base and J by 9 bases, with 16 bases between.

V and J are TRBV19 and TRBJ1-1; D perhaps matches TRBD1 (6 bases). Germline V CDR1 and CDR2: LNHDA, SQIVND (reference sequence). Deletions cut 5 bases from V and 7 bases from J, with 17 bases between. CDR3 length: 14 amino acids. The CDR3 sequence: CASSPSGDVVEAFF. In DNA, the CDR3 is TGTGCCAGTAGTCCGTCAGGGGATGTAGTTGAAGCTTTCTTT.

This clone has only a few counts. The CDR3 reads CASSEWDPGTDTQYF. CDR3 DNA sequence: TGTGCCAGCAGTGAATGGGACCCGGGGACAGATACGCAGTATTTT. V usage is TRBV25-1 and J usage is TRBJ2-3, with D perhaps assigned TRBD1 or TRBD2 (5 bases each). Trimming removed 1 base from V and 3 bases from J, with 11 bases in between. Germline assignment: CDR1 MGHDK and CDR2 SYGVNS. This CDR3 has 15 residues.

V and J are TRBV29-1 and TRBJ2-6, with 9 bases aligning to TRBD1. This CDR3 is 16 amino acids long. V dropped 4 bases and J dropped 1; count of bases not matched to a gene: 5. The V gene's germline CDR1 is SQVTM and CDR2 ANQGSEA. CDR3 amino acids: CSVGGQGGSGANVLTF. CDR3 DNA: TGCAGCGTTGGGGGACAGGGAGGGTCTGGGGCCAACGTCCTGACTTTC.

The chain couples TRBV6-1 to TRBJ1-4; 9 bases map to TRBD1. Germline values: CDR1 MNHNS, CDR2 SASEGT. CDR3 length equals 14 residues. With 4 bases clipped from V and 5 bases from J, the junction kept 2 bases outside the gene matches. The CDR3: CASSGDRVNEKLFF. Here the CDR3 DNA reads TGTGCCAGCAGTGGGGACAGGGTCAATGAAAAACTGTTTTTT.

The chain has TRBV6-5 and TRBJ1-1, with D unclear. Trimming removed 1 base at V and 1 base at J, with 13 bases between. The CDR3 runs to 16 residues. CDR1 MNHEY and CDR2 SVGAGI come from the germline V gene. The CDR3 here is CASSYFTTMANTEAFF. CDR3 in DNA: TGTGCCAGCAGTTACTTTACGACTATGGCGAACACTGAAGCTTTCTTT.

In DNA, the CDR3 is TGCGCCAGCAGCCAAGAAGTAGGACACACCGGGGAGCTGTTTTTT. Protein sequence: CASSQEVGHTGELFF. V gene TRBV4-3 combines with J gene TRBJ2-2; D ambiguous. This CDR3 region has 15 residues. From germline, CDR1 is LGHNA and CDR2 YSLEER. The V end was cut by 0 bases, the J end by 3 bases, with 8 bases between.

The V gene is TRBV19, the J gene TRBJ1-4; 9 bases agree with TRBD1. This CDR3 has 15 amino acids. V trimming: 4 bases; J trimming: 5 bases; junction bases outside the gene matches: 5. CDR1 LNHDA and CDR2 SQIVND come from the germline V gene (reference sequence). In DNA, the CDR3 is TGTGCCAGTAGTAGGGGACAGGGATGGAATGAAAAACTGTTTTTT. This codes for CASSRGQGWNEKLFF.

V is TRBV19 and J is TRBJ1-5, with a tentative D call TRBD1 (5 bases). V lost 4 bases and J lost 7, with 14 bases in between. CDR1 and CDR2 from the germline V gene are LNHDA and SQIVND (reference sequence). The CDR3 has 14 amino acids. For the CDR3, the DNA is TGTGCCAGTAGTACAGGGACGCCCCGACAGCCCCAGCATTTT. It yields the protein CASSTGTPRQPQHF.

This clone was counted a single time. This sequence joins TRBV11-2 and TRBJ2-1, with 9 bases identical to TRBD2. The CDR3 contains 15 residues. Looked up from germline, CDR1 is SGHAT and CDR2 is FQNNGV. J gave up 7 bases and V 0 bases, and 4 bases lay outside the gene matches. The CDR3, as DNA: TGTGCCAGCAGCTTAGACGGCGGGAGGGCTAATGAGCAGTTCTTC. It yields the protein CASSLDGGRANEQFF.

The chain recombines TRBV15 with TRBJ1-5, with 8 bases matching TRBD1. CDR1 and CDR2 from the germline V gene are LNHNV and YYDKDF (reference sequence). The CDR3 spans 13 residues. V shed 6 bases, J shed 7 bases, and the junction held 5 bases outside the gene matches. The CDR3 nucleotides are TGTGCCACCAGTAAGGACAGGGAACAGCCCCAGCATTTT. Translated: CATSKDREQPQHF. The variable domain in full, with the rest retrieved from reference TRBV15 and TRBJ1-5, is DAMVIQNPRYQVTQFGKPVTLSCSQTLNHNVMYWYQQKSSQAPKLLFHYYDKDFNNEADTPDNFQSRRPNTSFCFLDIRSPGLGDTAMYLCATSKDREQPQHFGDGTRLSIL.

J is TRBJ1-6 and V is TRBV30, with a weak D call TRBD1 (5 bases). The V and J ends lost 3 bases and 8 bases respectively, with 11 bases between them. Germline CDR1 and CDR2: GTSNPN and SVGIG (reference sequence). The CDR3 loop spans 13 amino acids. DNA of the CDR3: TGTGCCTGGAGGACCCAACAGGATTCACCCCTCCACTTT. It encodes CAWRTQQDSPLHF.

The chain has TRBV18 and TRBJ1-2, with a tentative D call TRBD1 (6 bases). The V end was cut by 3 bases, the J end by 8 bases, with 19 bases between. CDR1 and CDR2 (germline): KGHSH, LQKENI. The CDR3 is 15 residues long. The CDR3 DNA reads as TGTGCCAGCTCACCCGGACAGAGACAAAATTCGGGCTACACCTTC. The encoded protein is CASSPGQRQNSGYTF.

In its sample, this clone was seen a few times. The V gene is TRBV4-3, the J gene TRBJ1-2; D is unclear. V lost 3 bases to trimming and J lost 3 bases, with 11 bases between them. Germline CDR1 LGHNA, CDR2 YSLEER. This CDR3 has 14 residues. The CDR3 protein is CASSHQTGDYGYTF. The DNA of the CDR3 is TGCGCCAGCAGCCACCAGACGGGAGACTATGGCTACACCTTC.

This clone has just one count. The genes are TRBV6-5 and TRBJ2-5, with 13 bases identical to TRBD2. V shed 0 bases, J shed 5 bases, and the junction held 3 bases outside the gene matches. Germline V gene sequence: CDR1 MNHEY, CDR2 SVGAGI. The CDR3 loop spans 16 amino acids. CDR3 region: CASSYSGLAGTETQYF. CDR3 sequence (DNA): TGTGCCAGCAGTTACTCGGGACTAGCGGGAACTGAGACCCAGTACTTC.

The chain couples TRBV7-2 to TRBJ1-1, with 9 bases lining up with TRBD1. Per germline, CDR1 SGHTA and CDR2 FQGNSA. Trimming removed 5 bases from V and 8 bases from J; junction bases left unmatched: 6. This CDR3 region has 13 residues. The chain's CDR3 is CASSAWGTGEAFF. DNA for the CDR3: TGTGCCAGCAGCGCATGGGGGACAGGGGAAGCTTTCTTT.

V and J are TRBV4-1 and TRBJ2-2; 9 bases map to TRBD2. Germline CDR1 MGHRA, CDR2 YSYEKL. V gave up 4 bases and J gave up 7 bases; unmatched junction bases: 10. The CDR3 sequence is 16 residues long. The CDR3 DNA follows: TGCGCCAGCAGCCCACTAGCGGGCCGGAGGGGCGGGGAGCTGTTTTTT. It encodes CASSPLAGRRGGELFF.

The chain employs TRBV19 and TRBJ1-2, with D unclear. The CDR3 is 13 amino acids. The V end lost 7 bases, the J end lost 0 bases, and 9 bases lay between the germline ends. The germline gives CDR1 LNHDA, CDR2 SQIVND (reference sequence). The CDR3 DNA reads TGTGCCAGTACCCGGGGAGCTAACTATGGCTACACCTTC. Amino acids: CASTRGANYGYTF.

This sequence joins TRBV6-1 and TRBJ2-7; D unresolved. V dropped 0 bases and J dropped 2 bases, with 8 bases sitting between them. CDR1 MNHNS and CDR2 SASEGT come from the germline V gene. The CDR3 length is 14 residues. The DNA for the CDR3 is TGTGCCAGCAGTGAAGCGTGGATCACCTACGAGCAGTACTTC. Encoded protein: CASSEAWITYEQYF.

CDR3 nucleotide sequence: TGTGCCAGCAGTTACTCGAGTGGGGGGCCCGGTGAAAAACTGTTTTTT. Translation: CASSYSSGGPGEKLFF. The chain couples TRBV6-5 to TRBJ1-4; D is possibly TRBD1 (6 bases). The V gene lost 0 bases and the J gene lost 7 bases, with 15 bases spanning the gap. The CDR3 is 16 amino acids. Germline V gene lookup returns CDR1 MNHEY and CDR2 SVGAGI.

The rearrangement links TRBV5-1 to TRBJ1-3; TRBD1 might be the D (6 bases). The CDR3 is made up of 16 amino acids. V shed 3 bases and J shed 0 bases, with 13 bases lying between them. Germline CDR1 and CDR2: SGHRS and YFSETQ. CDR3 coding DNA: TGCGCCAGCAGCTCCAATGGGGGCAACTCTGGAAACACCATATATTTT. Its protein is CASSSNGGNSGNTIYF.

This clone was counted between two and nine times. V is TRBV6-1 and J is TRBJ2-7; possibly TRBD1 for D (6 bases). Germline V gene lookup returns CDR1 MNHNS and CDR2 SASEGT. Trimming cost V 6 bases and J 0 bases, with 15 bases left between them. The CDR3 spans 15 residues. CDR3 sequence: CASRLNRASSYEQYF. The CDR3 DNA reads TGTGCCAGCAGGCTGAACAGGGCCAGCTCCTACGAGCAGTACTTC.

This clone was recorded once. V and J are TRBV7-9 and TRBJ2-7, with 11 bases aligning to TRBD2. The V segment lost 3 bases and the J segment 3 bases; nucleotides outside the gene matches: 7. The CDR3 covers 16 residues. The germline gives CDR1 SEHNR, CDR2 FQNEAQ (reference sequence). CDR3 nucleotides: TGTGCCAGCAGCTTCCCGACTAGCGGGACCCACTACGAGCAGTACTTC. Translating gives CASSFPTSGTHYEQYF.